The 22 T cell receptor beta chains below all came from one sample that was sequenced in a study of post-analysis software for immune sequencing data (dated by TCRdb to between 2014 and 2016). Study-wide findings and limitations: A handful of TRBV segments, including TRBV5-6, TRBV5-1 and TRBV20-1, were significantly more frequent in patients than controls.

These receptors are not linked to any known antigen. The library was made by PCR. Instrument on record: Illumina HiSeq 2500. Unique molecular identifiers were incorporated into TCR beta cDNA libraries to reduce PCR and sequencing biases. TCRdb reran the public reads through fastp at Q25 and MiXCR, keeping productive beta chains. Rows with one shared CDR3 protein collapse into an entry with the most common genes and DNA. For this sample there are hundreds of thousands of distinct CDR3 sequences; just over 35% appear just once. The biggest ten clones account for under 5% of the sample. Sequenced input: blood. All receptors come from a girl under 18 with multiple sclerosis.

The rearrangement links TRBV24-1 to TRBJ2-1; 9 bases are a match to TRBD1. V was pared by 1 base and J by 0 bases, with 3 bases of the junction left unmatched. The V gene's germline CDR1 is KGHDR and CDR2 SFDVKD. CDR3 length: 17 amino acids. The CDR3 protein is CATSDLGTGSSYNEQFF. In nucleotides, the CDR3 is TGTGCCACCAGTGATTTAGGGACAGGGAGCTCCTACAATGAGCAGTTCTTC.

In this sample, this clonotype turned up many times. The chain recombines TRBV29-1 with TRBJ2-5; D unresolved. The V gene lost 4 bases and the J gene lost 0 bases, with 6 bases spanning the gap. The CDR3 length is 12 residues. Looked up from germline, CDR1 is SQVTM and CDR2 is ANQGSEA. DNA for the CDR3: TGCAGCGTTGCTAGTAACCAAGAGACCCAGTACTTC. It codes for CSVASNQETQYF. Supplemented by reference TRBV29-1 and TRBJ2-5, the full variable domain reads SAVISQKPSRDICQRGTSLTIQCQVDSQVTMMFWYRQQPGQSLTLIATANQGSEATYESGFVIDKFPISRPNLTFSTLTVSNMSPEDSSIYLCSVASNQETQYFGPGTRLLVL.

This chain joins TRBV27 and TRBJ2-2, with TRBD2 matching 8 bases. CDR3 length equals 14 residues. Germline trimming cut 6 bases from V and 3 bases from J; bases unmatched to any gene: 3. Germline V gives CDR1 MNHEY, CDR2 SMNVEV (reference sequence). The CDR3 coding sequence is TGTGCCAGCAGGACTAGCGTATACACCGGGGAGCTGTTTTTT. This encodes CASRTSVYTGELFF.

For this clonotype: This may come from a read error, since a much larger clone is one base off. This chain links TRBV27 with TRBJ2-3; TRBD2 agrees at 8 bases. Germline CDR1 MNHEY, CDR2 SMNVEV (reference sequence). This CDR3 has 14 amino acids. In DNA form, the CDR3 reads TGTGCCAGCAGTCCAAGGACTAGCCCAGATATGCAGTATTTT. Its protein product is CASSPRTSPDMQYF.

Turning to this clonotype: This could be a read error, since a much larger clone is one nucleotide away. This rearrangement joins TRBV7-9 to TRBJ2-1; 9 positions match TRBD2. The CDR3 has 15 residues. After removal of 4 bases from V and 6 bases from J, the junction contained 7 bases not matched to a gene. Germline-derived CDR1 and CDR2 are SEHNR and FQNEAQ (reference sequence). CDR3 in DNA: TGTGCCAGCAGCTCCGATCTAGCGGGGCGCAATGAGCAGTTCTTC. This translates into CASSSDLAGRNEQFF.

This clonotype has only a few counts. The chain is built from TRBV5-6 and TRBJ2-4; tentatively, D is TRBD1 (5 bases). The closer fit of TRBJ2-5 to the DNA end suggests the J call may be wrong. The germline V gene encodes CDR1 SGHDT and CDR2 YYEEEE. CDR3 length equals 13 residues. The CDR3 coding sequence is TGTGCCAGCAACCCTGGGGCGGAAGAGACCCAGTACTTC. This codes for CASNPGAEETQYF.

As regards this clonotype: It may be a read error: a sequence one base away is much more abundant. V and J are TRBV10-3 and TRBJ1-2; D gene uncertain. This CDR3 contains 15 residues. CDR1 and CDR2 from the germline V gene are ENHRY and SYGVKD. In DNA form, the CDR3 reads TGTGCCGTCAGTGAAGAGAGCGCAGGCCTCTATGGCTACACCTTC. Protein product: CAVSEESAGLYGYTF.

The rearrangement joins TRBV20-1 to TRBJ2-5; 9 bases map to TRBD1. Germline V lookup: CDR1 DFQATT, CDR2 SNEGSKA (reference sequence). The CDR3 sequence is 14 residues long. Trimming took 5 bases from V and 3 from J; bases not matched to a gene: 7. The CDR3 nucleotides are TGCAGTGCTCTCCGGGACAGGGTCGAAGAGACCCAGTACTTC. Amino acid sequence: CSALRDRVEETQYF.

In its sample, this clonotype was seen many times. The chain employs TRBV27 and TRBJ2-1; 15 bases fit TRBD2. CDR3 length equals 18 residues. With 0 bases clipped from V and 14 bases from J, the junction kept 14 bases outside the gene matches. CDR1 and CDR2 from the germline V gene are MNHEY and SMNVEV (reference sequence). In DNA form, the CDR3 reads TGTGCCAGCAGTTTATCCCCCAACCTAGGACTAGCGGGAGGGTCGGAGTTCTTC. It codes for CASSLSPNLGLAGGSEFF.

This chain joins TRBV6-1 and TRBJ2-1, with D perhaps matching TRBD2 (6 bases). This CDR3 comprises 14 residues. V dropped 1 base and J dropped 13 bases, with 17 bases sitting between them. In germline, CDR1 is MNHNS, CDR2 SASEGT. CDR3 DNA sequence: TGTGCCAGCAGTGAAGGGATGTCGGAGGGGTATCAGTTCTTC. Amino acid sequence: CASSEGMSEGYQFF.

This CDR3 is CASSLGWRTGANVLTF. CDR3 in DNA: TGTGCCAGCAGCCTGGGGTGGAGAACTGGGGCCAACGTCCTGACTTTC. The rearrangement uses TRBV7-9 and TRBJ2-6; D unresolved. V lost 5 bases to trimming and J lost 2 bases, with 13 bases between them. CDR1 and CDR2 from the germline V gene are SEHNR and FQNEAQ (reference sequence). The CDR3 consists of 16 residues.

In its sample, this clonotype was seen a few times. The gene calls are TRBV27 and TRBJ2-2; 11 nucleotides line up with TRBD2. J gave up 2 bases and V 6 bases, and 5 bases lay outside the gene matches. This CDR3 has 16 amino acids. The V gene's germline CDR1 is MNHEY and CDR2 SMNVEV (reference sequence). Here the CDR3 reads CASSISGRANTGELFF. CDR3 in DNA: TGTGCCAGCAGCATTAGCGGGAGGGCTAACACCGGGGAGCTGTTTTTT.

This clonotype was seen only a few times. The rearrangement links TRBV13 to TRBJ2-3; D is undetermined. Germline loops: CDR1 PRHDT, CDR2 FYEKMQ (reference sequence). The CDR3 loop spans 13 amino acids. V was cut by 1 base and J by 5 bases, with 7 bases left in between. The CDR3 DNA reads TGTGCCAGCAGCTTAGTGCTGGGAGATACGCAGTATTTT. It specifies CASSLVLGDTQYF.

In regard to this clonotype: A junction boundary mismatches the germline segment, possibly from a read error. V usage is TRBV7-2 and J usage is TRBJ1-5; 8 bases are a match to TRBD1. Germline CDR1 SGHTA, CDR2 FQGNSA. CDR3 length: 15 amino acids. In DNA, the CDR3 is TGTGCCGGCAGCTTCACGGGACAGGCCAATCAGCCCCAGCATTTT. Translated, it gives CAGSFTGQANQPQHF.

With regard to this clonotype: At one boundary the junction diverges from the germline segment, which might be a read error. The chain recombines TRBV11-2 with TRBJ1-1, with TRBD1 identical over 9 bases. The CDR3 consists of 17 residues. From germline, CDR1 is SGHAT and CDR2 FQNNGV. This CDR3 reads CASSLEGTGTGTTEAFF. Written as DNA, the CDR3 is TGTGCCAGCAGCCTAGAGGGAACCGGGACAGGGACCACTGAAGCTTTCTTT. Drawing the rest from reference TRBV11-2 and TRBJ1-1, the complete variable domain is EAGVAQSPRYKIIEKRQSVAFWCNPISGHATLYWYQQILGQGPKLLIQFQNNGVVDDSQLPKDRFSAERLKGVDSTLKIQPAKLEDSAVYLCASSLEGTGTGTTEAFFGQGTRLTVV.

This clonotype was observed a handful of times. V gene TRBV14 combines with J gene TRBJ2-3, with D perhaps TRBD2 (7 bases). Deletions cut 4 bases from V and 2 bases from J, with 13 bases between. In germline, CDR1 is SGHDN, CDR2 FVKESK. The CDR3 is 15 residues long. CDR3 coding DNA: TGTGCCAGCAGCCCCGGGGGGCACATCACAGATACGCAGTATTTT. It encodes CASSPGGHITDTQYF.

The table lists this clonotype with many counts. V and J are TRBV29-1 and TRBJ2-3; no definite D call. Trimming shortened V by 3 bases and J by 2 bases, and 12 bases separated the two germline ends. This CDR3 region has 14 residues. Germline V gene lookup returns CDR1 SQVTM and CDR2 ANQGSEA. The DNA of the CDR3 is TGCAGCGTTGATAAAATGGGTCACACAGATACGCAGTATTTT. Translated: CSVDKMGHTDTQYF.

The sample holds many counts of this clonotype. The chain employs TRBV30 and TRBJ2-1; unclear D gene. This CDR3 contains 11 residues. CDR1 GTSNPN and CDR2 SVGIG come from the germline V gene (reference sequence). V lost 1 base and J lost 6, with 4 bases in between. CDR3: CAWSGTNEQFF. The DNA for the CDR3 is TGTGCCTGGAGTGGAACCAATGAGCAGTTCTTC.

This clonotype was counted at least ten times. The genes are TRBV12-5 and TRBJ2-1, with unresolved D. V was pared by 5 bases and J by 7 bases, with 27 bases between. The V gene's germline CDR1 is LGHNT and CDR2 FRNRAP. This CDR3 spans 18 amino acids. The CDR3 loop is CASGTYPGPFRGLNEQFF. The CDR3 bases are TGTGCTAGTGGTACCTACCCCGGGCCTTTCAGAGGCCTGAATGAGCAGTTCTTC.

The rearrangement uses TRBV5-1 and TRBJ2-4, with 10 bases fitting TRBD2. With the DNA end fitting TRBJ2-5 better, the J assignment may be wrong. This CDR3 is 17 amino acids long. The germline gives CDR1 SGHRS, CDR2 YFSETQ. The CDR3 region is CASSLSGTSDLGETQYF. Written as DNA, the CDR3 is TGCGCCAGCAGCTTGTCCGGGACTAGCGACCTCGGGGAGACCCAGTACTTC.

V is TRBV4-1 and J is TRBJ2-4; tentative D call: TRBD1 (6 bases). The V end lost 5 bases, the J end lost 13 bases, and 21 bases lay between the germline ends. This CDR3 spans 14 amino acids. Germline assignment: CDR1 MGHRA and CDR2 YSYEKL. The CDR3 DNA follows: TGCGCCAGCAGCGGCCCAGGCAGGGGAGATGAGCAGTACTTC. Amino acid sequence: CASSGPGRGDEQYF.

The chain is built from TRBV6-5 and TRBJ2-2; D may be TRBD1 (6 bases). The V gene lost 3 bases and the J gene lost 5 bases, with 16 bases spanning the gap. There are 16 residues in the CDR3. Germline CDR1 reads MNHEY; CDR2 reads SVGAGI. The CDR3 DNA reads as TGTGCCAGCAGTTATCCACAGGGCCAGCTGACCGGGGAGCTGTTTTTT. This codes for CASSYPQGQLTGELFF.